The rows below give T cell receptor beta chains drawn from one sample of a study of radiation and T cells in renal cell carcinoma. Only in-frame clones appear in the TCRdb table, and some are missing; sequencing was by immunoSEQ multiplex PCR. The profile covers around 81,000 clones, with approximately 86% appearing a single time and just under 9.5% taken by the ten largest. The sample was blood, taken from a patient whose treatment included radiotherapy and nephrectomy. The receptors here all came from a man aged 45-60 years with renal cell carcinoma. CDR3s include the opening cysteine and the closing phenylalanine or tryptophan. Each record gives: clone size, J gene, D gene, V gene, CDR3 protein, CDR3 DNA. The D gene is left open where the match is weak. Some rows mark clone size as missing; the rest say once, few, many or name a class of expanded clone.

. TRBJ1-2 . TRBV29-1 CSVGAGLGYGYTF TGCAGCGTTGGGGCAGGGCTCGGCTATGGCTACACCTTC
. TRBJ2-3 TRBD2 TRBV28 CASRLAGARADTQYF TGTGCCAGCAGACTAGCGGGAGCGCGTGCTGATACGCAGTATTTT
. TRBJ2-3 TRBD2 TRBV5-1 CASSLTGAGDVPDTQYF TGCGCCAGCAGCCTGACCGGAGCGGGGGACGTCCCAGATACGCAGTATTTT
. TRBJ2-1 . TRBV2 CASSETGGYNEQFF TGTGCCAGCAGTGAAACCGGAGGATACAATGAGCAGTTCTTC
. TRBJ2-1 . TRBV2 CASSVWVSAYNEQFF TGTGCCAGCAGTGTTTGGGTTTCGGCGTACAATGAGCAGTTCTTC
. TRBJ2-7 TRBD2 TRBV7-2 CASSFFSSRGAREQYF TGTGCCAGCAGCTTTTTTTCCTCGCGGGGGGCTCGAGAGCAGTACTTC
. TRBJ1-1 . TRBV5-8 CASSLRGGTEAFF TGTGCCAGCAGCTTAAGGGGGGGCACTGAAGCTTTCTTT
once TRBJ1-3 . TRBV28 CASLNGNTIYF TGTGCCAGCCTTAATGGAAACACCATATATTTT
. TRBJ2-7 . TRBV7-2 CASQGLLVYEQYF TGTGCCAGCCAGGGACTGCTTGTCTACGAGCAGTACTTC
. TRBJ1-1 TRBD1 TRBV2 CASSLGQGERAFF TGTGCCAGCAGTCTGGGACAGGGAGAGAGAGCTTTCTTT
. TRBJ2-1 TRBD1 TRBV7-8 CASSTRTGYNEQFF TGTGCCAGCAGCACAAGGACAGGCTACAATGAGCAGTTCTTC
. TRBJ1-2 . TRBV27 CASSWAGRGSQQGYTF TGTGCCAGCAGTTGGGCAGGGAGAGGGTCTCAACAGGGCTACACCTTC
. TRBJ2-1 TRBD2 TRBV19 CASSPVAGSSYNEQFF TGTGCCAGTAGTCCGGTAGCGGGGAGCTCCTACAATGAGCAGTTCTTC
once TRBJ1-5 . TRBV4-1 CASGLDSNYQPQHF TGCGCCAGCGGGTTGGACAGTAACTATCAGCCCCAGCATTTT
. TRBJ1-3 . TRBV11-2 CASSARQFGSSGNTIYF TGTGCCAGCAGCGCCCGACAGTTTGGGAGCTCTGGAAACACCATATATTTT
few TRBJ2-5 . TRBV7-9 CASRKGGQGFRETQYF TGTGCCAGCCGGAAGGGGGGGCAGGGATTTCGAGAGACCCAGTACTTC
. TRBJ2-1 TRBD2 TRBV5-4 CASSSAAGLTYNEQFF TGTGCCAGCAGCTCGGCAGCGGGGCTAACTTACAATGAGCAGTTCTTC